The subject of this entry is one T cell receptor (beta chain). TCRdb processed the RT-PCR reads anew with MiXCR; each CDR3 protein has one entry. Seen here are around 150,000 distinct CDR3 sequences, 37% observed once, and the top ten hold roughly 50%. V was trimmed by 3 bases and J by 11 bases, leaving 16 bases between them. The CDR3 totals 13 residues. The sample comes from a study of patients and donors after allogeneic stem cell transplantation. The receptor comes from a human donor who was either an allogeneic HSCT recipient or a stem cell or donor lymphocyte infusion donor (not recorded which). It is not recorded whose cells these are; they may come from a transplant donor. V gene TRBV12-3 or TRBV12-4 combines with J gene TRBJ1-1; D unclear. The sequenced sample consisted of blood, either unsorted or a sorted T cell fraction (not recorded which). The CDR3 is CASSFAAWDVAFF. DNA of the CDR3: TGTGCCAGCAGTTTCGCCGCGTGGGATGTGGCTTTCTTT.